These 16 T cell receptor beta chains were all obtained from the same sample, sequenced in a study of blood T cell repertoires in COVID-19. TCRdb's table, derived via immunoSEQ multiplex PCR, lists solely in-frame clones and lacks some. Among about 100,000 clones listed, over 75% were seen once. The sequenced material came from peripheral blood. These receptors came from a man aged 30 to 39 in a cohort sampled during active COVID-19.

The chain uses TRBV5-6 and TRBJ2-1; TRBD2 matches 8 bases. The CDR3 sequence is 16 residues long. Germline trimming cut 4 bases from V and 5 bases from J; bases unmatched to any gene: 11. The germline V gene encodes CDR1 SGHDT and CDR2 YYEEEE. The CDR3 protein is CASSMRISGGNNEQFF. The CDR3 coding sequence is TGTGCCAGCAGCATGCGGATAAGCGGGGGCAACAATGAGCAGTTCTTC.

The V gene is TRBV28, the J gene TRBJ1-2; unclear D gene. The CDR3 totals 12 residues. The V and J ends lost 4 bases and 8 bases respectively, with 11 bases between them. Germline CDR1 and CDR2: MDHEN and SYDVKM. CDR3 sequence: CASSSGVRGYTF. DNA of the CDR3: TGTGCCAGCAGTTCGGGAGTAAGGGGCTACACCTTC.

The chain uses TRBV9 and TRBJ1-6, with a weak D call TRBD1 (5 bases). The CDR3 length is 17 residues. Germline values: CDR1 SGDLS, CDR2 YYNGEE. Deletions cut 0 bases from V and 7 bases from J, with 17 bases between. The CDR3 bases are TGTGCCAGCAGCGTAGATCCTCGGGCCAGGGTAAATTCACCCCTCCACTTT. This translates into CASSVDPRARVNSPLHF.

The rearrangement links TRBV5-4 to TRBJ1-5; 7 bases line up with TRBD1. The CDR3 length is 15 residues. Germline trimming cut 4 bases from V and 5 bases from J; bases unmatched to any gene: 9. The germline CDR1 and CDR2 sequences are SGHNT and YYREEE (reference sequence). The CDR3 protein is CASSRQGGLDQPQHF. The CDR3 DNA sequence: TGTGCCAGCAGCCGACAGGGTGGCCTGGATCAGCCCCAGCATTTT.

The chain links TRBV7-8 to TRBJ2-7, with 9 bases matching TRBD2. The CDR3 length is 16 residues. Germline V lookup: CDR1 SGHVS, CDR2 FQNEAQ. J was trimmed by 0 bases and V by 3 bases; bases with no gene match: 6. The CDR3 region is CASSLLLAGTSYEQYF. The CDR3 DNA is TGTGCCAGCAGCTTGCTGCTAGCGGGGACCTCCTACGAGCAGTACTTC.

The chain employs TRBV7-9 and TRBJ2-7; D perhaps matches TRBD1 (6 bases). The germline V and J ends were trimmed by 5 bases and 7 bases, with 18 bases remaining between them. Germline V gene lookup returns CDR1 SEHNR and CDR2 FQNEAQ (reference sequence). The CDR3 is 14 amino acids. For the CDR3, the DNA is TGTGCCAGCAGCCGACCCGAAGGGGGTGGGGAGCAGTACTTC. It encodes CASSRPEGGGEQYF.

This chain joins TRBV6-1 and TRBJ2-1, with TRBD1 as a possible D gene (6 bases). The CDR3 length is 13 residues. Trimming took 1 base from V and 9 from J, leaving 10 bases between them. Germline V gives CDR1 MNHNS, CDR2 SASEGT. CDR3 sequence reads: CASSEDRVGEQFF. In nucleotides, the CDR3 is TGTGCCAGCAGTGAAGACAGGGTTGGTGAGCAGTTCTTC.

This clone was found once. The chain carries TRBV7-2 and TRBJ2-1; TRBD2 agrees at 11 bases. J lost 7 bases, V lost 5 bases, and 10 bases had no gene match. Germline V gene sequence: CDR1 SGHTA, CDR2 FQGNSA. This CDR3 spans 16 amino acids. CDR3 amino acids: CASSPVLAGAGNEQFF. The CDR3 coding sequence is TGTGCCAGCAGCCCCGTACTAGCGGGGGCGGGGAATGAGCAGTTCTTC.

This chain connects TRBV28 to TRBJ2-5, with D tentatively TRBD1 (5 bases). Germline V gene data show CDR1 as MDHEN and CDR2 as SYDVKM. There are 14 residues in the CDR3. V shed 5 bases and J shed 1 base, with 11 bases lying between them. The DNA for the CDR3 is TGTGCCAGCAGTCTCAGGGTCCCCCAAGAGACCCAGTACTTC. Protein sequence: CASSLRVPQETQYF. The variable domain in full, completed from reference TRBV28 and TRBJ2-5, reads DVKVTQSSRYLVKRTGEKVFLECVQDMDHENMFWYRQDPGLGLRLIYFSYDVKMKEKGDIPEGYSVSREKKERFSLILESASTNQTSMYLCASSLRVPQETQYFGPGTRLLVL.

The chain employs TRBV21-1 and TRBJ1-5. TRBV21-1 has pseudogene status. The CDR3 consists of 18 residues. The CDR3 DNA reads as TGTGCCAGCAGCCGCACCGGGGGGACGAAACGGAGCAATCAGCCCCAGCATTTT. As protein: CASSRTGGTKRSNQPQHF.

V usage is TRBV7-3 and J usage is TRBJ2-2; TRBD2 agrees at 10 bases. CDR3 length: 17 amino acids. Trimming cost V 1 base and J 1 base; bases outside gene matches: 3. Germline lookup yields CDR1 SGHTA and CDR2 FQGTGA. The CDR3 loop is CASSLNPSGGNTGELFF. CDR3 in DNA: TGTGCCAGCAGCTTAAACCCTAGCGGGGGGAACACCGGGGAGCTGTTTTTT.

J is TRBJ1-1 and V is TRBV30; the match to TRBD1 covers 11 bases. V trimming: 8 bases; J trimming: 8 bases; junction bases outside the gene matches: 4. CDR1 is GTSNPN, CDR2 SVGIG, per germline (reference sequence). The CDR3 has 11 residues. As DNA, the CDR3 is TGTGCCCGGACAGGGGGCAGCGAAGCTTTCTTT. This codes for CARTGGSEAFF.

The CDR3, as DNA: TGCGCCAGCAGTCAAGGGACAGGGGGTGGCTACGAGCAGTACTTC. This encodes CASSQGTGGGYEQYF. This chain uses TRBV23-1 with TRBJ2-7, with TRBD1 matching 11 bases. TRBV23-1 qualifies as an ORF whose function is uncertain. V dropped 2 bases and J dropped 3; count of bases not matched to a gene: 3. The CDR3 length is 15 residues.

The chain has TRBV19 and TRBJ2-1; D may be TRBD1 (5 bases). The length of the CDR3 is 15 residues. Germline V gene sequence: CDR1 LNHDA, CDR2 SQIVND (reference sequence). The V gene lost 1 base and the J gene lost 0 bases, with 7 bases spanning the gap. CDR3 nucleotides: TGTGCCAGTAGTATAGGTCAGGGCTCCTACAATGAGCAGTTCTTC. Residues: CASSIGQGSYNEQFF.

This clone was seen a few times. The gene calls are TRBV28 and TRBJ1-2; 8 nucleotides agree with TRBD1. This CDR3 has 13 residues. The germline gives CDR1 MDHEN, CDR2 SYDVKM. J gave up 4 bases and V 6 bases, and 4 bases lay outside the gene matches. CDR3 region: CASRGTGGYGYTF. The CDR3 nucleotides read TGTGCCAGCAGAGGAACAGGGGGCTATGGCTACACCTTC.

This clone was counted a single time. This chain uses TRBV18 with TRBJ1-3; 8 bases map to TRBD1. The germline V gene encodes CDR1 KGHSH and CDR2 LQKENI. Trimming took 4 bases from V and 0 from J; bases not matched to a gene: 2. The CDR3 has 15 amino acids. CDR3 in amino acids: CASSLGTGSGNTIYF. The CDR3 DNA reads as TGTGCCAGCTCACTAGGGACAGGCTCTGGAAACACCATATATTTT.